Here is one TCR beta chain with its context. Authors' data handling: Estimation of nucleated cell counts was performed using reference gene primer amplification. The data were produced by immunoSEQ multiplex PCR, yet TCRdb's version contains in-frame clones alone and is incomplete. That table supplies the V and J calls and clone size; D and trimming were determined from the DNA. The sample carries about 120,000 clones, 82% recorded once. The data derive from a study of blood T cell repertoires in COVID-19. In the study overall: Samples taken during acute and convalescent COVID-19 were collected in the United States, Italy and Spain. T cells, B-cell-depleted T cells, or PBMCs provided the cDNA or gDNA that served as material.

V dropped 4 bases and J dropped 6; count of bases not matched to a gene: 6. The CDR3 is 14 residues long. CDR1 KGHDR and CDR2 SFDVKD come from the germline V gene. The sequence derives from a woman aged 70-85 years with acute or convalescent COVID-19. This rearrangement joins TRBV24-1 to TRBJ1-1; the match to TRBD1 covers 8 bases. Sequencing used peripheral blood. The CDR3 loop is CATSDPGQGAEAFF. The CDR3 DNA reads as TGTGCCACCAGTGACCCAGGACAGGGAGCTGAAGCTTTCTTT.